Included here is one TCR beta chain sequence, with context. This record belongs to a study of T cell responses to AZD1222 COVID-19 vaccine. V gave up 2 bases and J gave up 2 bases, with 11 bases separating them. CDR3 length equals 15 residues. CDR1 is MNHEY and CDR2 is SVGEGT in the germline V gene. Produced via immunoSEQ multiplex PCR; TCRdb's table is partial and in-frame only. This table holds around 130,000 clones, roughly 86% found once. This chain connects TRBV6-2 or TRBV6-3 to TRBJ2-3, with D perhaps TRBD1 (5 bases). The receptor comes from an adult in good health. The material was peripheral blood, obtained on day 0 of AZD1222 vaccination. The CDR3 coding sequence is TGTGCCAGCAGTTACGACCAGGGTTCCACAGATACGCAGTATTTT. Amino acids: CASSYDQGSTDTQYF.